This T cell receptor (beta chain) emerged from a study of response to subunit inactivated influenza vaccine. Losses at the gene ends were 7 bases for V and 4 bases for J; bases not matched to a gene: 3. Germline V gene sequence: CDR1 LGHNT, CDR2 FRNRAP. The CDR3 has 13 residues. In TCRdb, the RT-PCR reads were re-called with MiXCR into one record per CDR3 protein. The sample records about 540,000 distinct CDR3 sequences, roughly a quarter being singletons. This clonotype appeared a few times. These sequences were also reported in another study, on T cells expressing NK-cell markers. That report notes: 5'RACE template switching built TCR beta cDNA with unique molecular identifiers.

The sequence came from a man in his fifties who received an inactivated influenza vaccine. V usage is TRBV12-5 and J usage is TRBJ2-1, with 8 bases identical to TRBD2. Here the sequenced sample was CD4+ T cells sorted from PBMCs, taken about 13 days after vaccination. CDR3 DNA sequence: TGTGCTAGTGCGCCTAGCGGGTACAATGAGCAGTTCTTC. Residues: CASAPSGYNEQFF.